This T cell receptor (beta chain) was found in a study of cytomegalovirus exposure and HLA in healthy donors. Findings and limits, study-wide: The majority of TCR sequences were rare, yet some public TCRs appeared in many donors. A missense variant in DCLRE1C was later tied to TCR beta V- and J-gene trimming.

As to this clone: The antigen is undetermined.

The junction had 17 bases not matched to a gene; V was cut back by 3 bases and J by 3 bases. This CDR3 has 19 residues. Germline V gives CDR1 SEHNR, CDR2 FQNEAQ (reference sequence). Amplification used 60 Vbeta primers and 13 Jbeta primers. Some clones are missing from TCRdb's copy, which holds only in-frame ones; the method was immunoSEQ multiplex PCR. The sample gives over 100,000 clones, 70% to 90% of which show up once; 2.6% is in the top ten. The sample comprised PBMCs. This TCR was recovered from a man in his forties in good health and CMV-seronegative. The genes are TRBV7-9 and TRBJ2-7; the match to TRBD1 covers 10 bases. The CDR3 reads CASSLVGTGEKRNDYEQYF. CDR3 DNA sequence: TGTGCCAGCAGCTTGGTCGGGACAGGGGAAAAACGGAATGACTACGAGCAGTACTTC. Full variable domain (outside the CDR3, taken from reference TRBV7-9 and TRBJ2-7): DTGVSQNPRHKITKRGQNVTFRCDPISEHNRLYWYRQTLGQGPEFLTYFQNEAQLEKSRLLSDRFSAERPKGSFSTLEIQRTEQGDSAMYLCASSLVGTGEKRNDYEQYFGPGTRLTVT.